This T cell receptor (beta chain) was recovered during a study of T-cell memory formation after mild COVID-19. Whole-study results and caveats: While clones contracting from day 15 to 85 were balanced between CD4 and CD8, later expanders leaned CD4+. Pre-infection memory already had some responding clones, implying cross-reactive memory joined. For contracting clones, CD4+ ones sat mainly in CM and EM, CD8+ in EMRA.

Amplification by 5'RACE using constant-segment primers produced TCR alpha and TCR beta cDNA libraries that carried sample barcodes and UMIs. TCRdb reprocessed the 5' RACE reads via MiXCR and lists one record per CDR3 protein. This table holds 290,000 or so distinct CDR3 sequences, approximately 20% found once. Ten or more counts support this clonotype. What it binds is not known. Germline V lookup: CDR1 LGHNA, CDR2 YNFKEQ. The CDR3 has 13 residues. Trimming took off 3 bases at V and 2 bases at J, with 6 bases between the two ends. This chain uses TRBV4-2 with TRBJ2-3; D not certain. The sequenced material came from PBMCs or a T cell subset sorted from them (not recorded which). The receptor was derived from a man aged 18-30 years who had mild COVID-19 (a few samples of this study predate the infection). Cell type and time point are not known. Here the CDR3 DNA reads TGTGCCAGCAGCCACAACCCCACAGATACGCAGTATTTT. Translated: CASSHNPTDTQYF.